This T cell receptor beta chain is from a study of beta chain features in type 1 diabetes. As to this clone: The antigen is not known.

The study's findings and limits: Because the template was cDNA, high-expressing cells might be over-represented. Moderately but significantly shorter TCRB CDR3s were found in Type 1 diabetes patients in all four CD4+ subsets.

Germline-derived CDR1 and CDR2 are DFQATT and SNEGSKA (reference sequence). The length of the CDR3 is 11 residues. V lost 6 bases to trimming and J lost 5 bases, with 10 bases between them. The sequenced template was cDNA made from the entire isolated RNA. It was found that naive, central memory and regulatory T cell samples averaged around 3.5 million reads. Measured with immunoSEQ multiplex PCR; TCRdb has only the in-frame clones, and not every one. This sample yields about 260,000 clones, of which about 70% are seen a single time; about 0.05% belongs to the top ten. The sequenced material came from naive CD4+ T cells from blood. This TCR derives from a man aged 25 to 45 in good health. The genes are TRBV20-1 and TRBJ1-2, with D hard to call. CDR3 in DNA: TGCAGTGCCCTGGACCGGTATGGCTACACCTTC. Amino acids: CSALDRYGYTF.